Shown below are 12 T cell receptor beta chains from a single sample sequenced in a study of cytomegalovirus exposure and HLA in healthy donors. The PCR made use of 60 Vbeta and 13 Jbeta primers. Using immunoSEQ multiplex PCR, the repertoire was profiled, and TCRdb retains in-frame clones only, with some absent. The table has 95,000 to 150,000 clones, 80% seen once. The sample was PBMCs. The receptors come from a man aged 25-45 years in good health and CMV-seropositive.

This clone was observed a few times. The CDR3 loop reads CASSLLNREDTQYF. Here the CDR3 DNA reads TGTGCCAGCAGCCTACTAAACCGTGAAGATACGCAGTATTTT. The chain employs TRBV7-2 and TRBJ2-3; D gene ambiguous. Trimming cost V 5 bases and J 5 bases, with 14 bases left between them. The germline V gene encodes CDR1 SGHTA and CDR2 FQGNSA. The CDR3 covers 14 residues.

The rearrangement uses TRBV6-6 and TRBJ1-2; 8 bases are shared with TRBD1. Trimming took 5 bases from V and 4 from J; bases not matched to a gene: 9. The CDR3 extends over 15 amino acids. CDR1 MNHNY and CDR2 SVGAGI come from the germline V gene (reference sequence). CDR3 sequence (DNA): TGTGCCAGCAGTCCCTTTGCAGGACAGGGCTATGGCTACACCTTC. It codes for CASSPFAGQGYGYTF.

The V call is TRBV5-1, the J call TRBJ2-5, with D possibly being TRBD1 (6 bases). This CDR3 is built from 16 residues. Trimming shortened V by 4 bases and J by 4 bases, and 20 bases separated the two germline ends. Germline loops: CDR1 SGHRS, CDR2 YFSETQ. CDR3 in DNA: TGCGCCAGCAGCCTGGGTCTCAAGGGGGAAGGAGAGACCCAGTACTTC. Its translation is CASSLGLKGEGETQYF.

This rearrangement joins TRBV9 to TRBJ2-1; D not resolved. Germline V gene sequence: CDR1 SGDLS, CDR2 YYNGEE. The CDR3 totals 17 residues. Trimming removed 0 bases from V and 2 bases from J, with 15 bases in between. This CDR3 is CASSVALVSAAYNEQFF. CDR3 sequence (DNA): TGTGCCAGCAGCGTAGCCCTCGTTTCCGCGGCCTACAATGAGCAGTTCTTC.

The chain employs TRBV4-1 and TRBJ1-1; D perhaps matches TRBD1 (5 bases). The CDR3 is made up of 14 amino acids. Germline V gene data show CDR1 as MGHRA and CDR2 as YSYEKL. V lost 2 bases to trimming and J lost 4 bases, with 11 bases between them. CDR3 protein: CASSQPGFVTEAFF. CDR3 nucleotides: TGCGCCAGCAGCCAACCAGGGTTTGTCACTGAAGCTTTCTTT.

CDR3 nucleotides: TGCGCCAGCAGCTTGGGACGGAGCTCCTACGAGCAGTACTTC. Protein product: CASSLGRSSYEQYF. V usage is TRBV5-1 and J usage is TRBJ2-7; D remains ambiguous. V lost 0 bases and J lost 0, with 7 bases in between. The germline CDR1 and CDR2 sequences are SGHRS and YFSETQ. CDR3 size: 14 residues.

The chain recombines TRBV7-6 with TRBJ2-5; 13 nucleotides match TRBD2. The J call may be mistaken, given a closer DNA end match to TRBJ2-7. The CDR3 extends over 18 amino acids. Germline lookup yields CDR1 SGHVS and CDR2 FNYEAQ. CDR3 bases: TGTGCCAGCAGCTTAGCGCTCGGACTAGCGGGGGACTTTGACGAGCAGTACTTC. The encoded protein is CASSLALGLAGDFDEQYF.

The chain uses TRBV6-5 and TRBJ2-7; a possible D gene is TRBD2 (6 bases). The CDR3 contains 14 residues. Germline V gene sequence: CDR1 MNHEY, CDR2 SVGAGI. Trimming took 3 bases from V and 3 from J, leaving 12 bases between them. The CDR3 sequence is CASSYRGLGYEQYF. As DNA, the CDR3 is TGTGCCAGCAGTTATCGGGGACTCGGCTACGAGCAGTACTTC.

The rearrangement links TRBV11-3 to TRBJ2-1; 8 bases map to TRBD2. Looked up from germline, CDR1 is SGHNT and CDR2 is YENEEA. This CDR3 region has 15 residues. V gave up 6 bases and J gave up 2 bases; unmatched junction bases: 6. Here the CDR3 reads CASSPGGDAYNEQFF. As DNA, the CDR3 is TGTGCCAGCAGTCCCGGGGGGGACGCCTACAATGAGCAGTTCTTC.

CDR3: CASSLRGHFVSSYNEQFF. The CDR3 coding sequence is TGTGCCAGCAGTTTACGTGGACACTTTGTAAGCTCCTACAATGAGCAGTTCTTC. The chain recombines TRBV27 with TRBJ2-1, with a possible D match to TRBD1 (5 bases). Germline-derived CDR1 and CDR2 are MNHEY and SMNVEV (reference sequence). V was pared by 2 bases and J by 0 bases, with 17 bases between. This CDR3 comprises 18 residues.

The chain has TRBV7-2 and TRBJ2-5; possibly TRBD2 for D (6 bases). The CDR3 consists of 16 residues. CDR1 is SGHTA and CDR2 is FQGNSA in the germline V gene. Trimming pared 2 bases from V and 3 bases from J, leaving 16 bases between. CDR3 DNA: TGTGCCAGCAGCTTAATTAGCGGAGGGCCCAAAGAGACCCAGTACTTC. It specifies CASSLISGGPKETQYF.

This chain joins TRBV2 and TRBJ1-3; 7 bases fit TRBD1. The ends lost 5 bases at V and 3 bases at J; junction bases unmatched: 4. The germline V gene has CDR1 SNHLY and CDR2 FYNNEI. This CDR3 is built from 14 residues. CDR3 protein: CASSQTGFGNTIYF. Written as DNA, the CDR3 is TGTGCCAGCAGTCAGACAGGGTTTGGAAACACCATATATTTT.